This T cell receptor beta chain was sequenced in a study of blood T cell repertoires in COVID-19. In the study overall: COVID-19 samples, acute and convalescent, were from the United States, Italy and Spain.

Participants' reported clinical history set cohort assignment. Two consecutive negative NP/OP PCR tests, clearance, or resolved symptoms defined Cohort 3 recovery. The CDR3 length is 15 residues. Unmatched junction bases numbered 11, after V lost 5 bases and J lost 10 bases. Germline CDR1 is MNHEY and CDR2 is SMNVEV (reference sequence). Here immunoSEQ multiplex PCR was the method, and the copy in TCRdb shows in-frame clones only, minus some. This table holds around 300,000 clones, 80% to 90% found once. This sequence originates from a woman younger than 35 who had recovered from COVID-19. The specimen sequenced was PBMCs or T cells enriched from blood (not recorded which). The chain uses TRBV27 and TRBJ1-6; 7 bases agree with TRBD1. The CDR3 region has the DNA TGTGCCAGCAGTCTTACTACAGGGGACCGGTCACCCCTCCACTTT. Its translation is CASSLTTGDRSPLHF.